The 28 T cell receptor beta chains below come from one sample, sequenced in a study of T cell repertoires in cytomegalovirus infection. Antigens of these TCRs are unknown. TCRdb used MiXCR to reprocess the reads, holding one entry per CDR3 protein. The table has around 430,000 distinct CDR3 sequences, under 55% seen once. Sequenced here: cultured PBMCs, sampled from culture after CMV antigen stimulation. The origin of the receptors is a human donor in good health (CMV status not recorded). Some clones in this sample may be carry-over from other donors' samples.

This clonotype appeared a few times. The chain couples TRBV6-2 or TRBV6-3 to TRBJ2-3; 10 nucleotides match TRBD2. The V gene end was trimmed by 2 bases and the J gene end by 2 bases; junction bases not matched to a gene: 4. CDR3 length: 16 amino acids. CDR1 and CDR2 from the germline V gene are MNHEY and SVGEGT. The CDR3: CASSYPTSGNTDTQYF. DNA of the CDR3: TGTGCCAGCAGTTACCCCACTAGCGGGAACACAGATACGCAGTATTTT.

This chain uses TRBV12-3 or TRBV12-4 with TRBJ1-1; 7 bases are a match to TRBD1. The CDR3 totals 19 residues. Trimming removed 4 bases from V and 0 bases from J; junction bases left unmatched: 17. The CDR3 loop is CASSCAFYRTRGMNTEAFF. The CDR3 region has the DNA TGTGCCAGCAGTTGCGCGTTTTATAGGACCAGGGGGATGAACACTGAAGCTTTCTTT.

The gene calls are TRBV12-3 or TRBV12-4 and TRBJ2-2; possibly TRBD2 for D (6 bases). This CDR3 region has 15 residues. V was cut by 5 bases and J by 1 base, with 11 bases left in between. The CDR3: CASSDLALNTGELFF. The CDR3 DNA reads as TGTGCCAGCAGTGACCTAGCGCTGAACACCGGGGAGCTGTTTTTT.

This clonotype showed up just a few times. The chain is built from TRBV29-1 and TRBJ1-2; 10 nucleotides agree with TRBD1. V gave up 8 bases and J gave up 3 bases; unmatched junction bases: 9. Per germline, CDR1 SQVTM and CDR2 ANQGSEA. This CDR3 comprises 14 residues. As DNA, the CDR3 is TGCAGCATCCCCGACAGGGGGCCATACTATGGCTACACCTTC. This codes for CSIPDRGPYYGYTF.

The chain combines TRBV9 with TRBJ2-3; D not certain. From germline, CDR1 is SGDLS and CDR2 YYNGEE. The length of the CDR3 is 12 residues. The V and J ends lost 0 bases and 5 bases respectively, with 4 bases between them. Here the CDR3 DNA reads TGTGCCAGCAGCGTAGGGCAAGATACGCAGTATTTT. It encodes CASSVGQDTQYF. The variable domain in full, completed from reference TRBV9 and TRBJ2-3, reads DSGVTQTPKHLITATGQRVTLRCSPRSGDLSVYWYQQSLDQGLQFLIQYYNGEERAKGNILERFSAQQFPDLHSELNLSSLELGDSALYFCASSVGQDTQYFGPGTRLTVL.

This chain uses TRBV7-2 with TRBJ2-1; D remains ambiguous. This CDR3 is 12 amino acids long. Germline CDR1 and CDR2: SGHTA and FQGNSA. The V end lost 5 bases, the J end lost 12 bases, and 14 bases lay between the germline ends. CDR3 DNA sequence: TGTGCCAGCAGCCTGACCCCTTCGGGGCAGTTCTTC. It specifies CASSLTPSGQFF. Together with reference TRBV7-2 and TRBJ2-1, the CDR3 gives the full variable domain: GAGVSQSPSNKVTEKGKDVELRCDPISGHTALYWYRQSLGQGLEFLIYFQGNSAPDKSGLPSDRFSAERTGGSVSTLTIQRTQQEDSAVYLCASSLTPSGQFFGPGTRLTVL.

This clonotype was seen more than once but under ten times. This chain joins TRBV28 and TRBJ2-1, with D possibly called TRBD1 or TRBD2 (5 bases each). The V and J ends lost 4 bases and 3 bases respectively, with 16 bases between them. Germline values: CDR1 MDHEN, CDR2 SYDVKM. The length of the CDR3 is 16 residues. CDR3 coding DNA: TGTGCCAGCAGTTCGCCCCCCGGGGCGGACTACAATGAGCAGTTCTTC. It is translated as CASSSPPGADYNEQFF. Drawing the rest from reference TRBV28 and TRBJ2-1, the complete variable domain is DVKVTQSSRYLVKRTGEKVFLECVQDMDHENMFWYRQDPGLGLRLIYFSYDVKMKEKGDIPEGYSVSREKKERFSLILESASTNQTSMYLCASSSPPGADYNEQFFGPGTRLTVL.

This clonotype appeared a few times. This rearrangement joins TRBV7-2 to TRBJ2-2; D is perhaps TRBD1 (5 bases). The V and J ends lost 4 bases and 6 bases respectively, with 15 bases between them. The germline V gene has CDR1 SGHTA and CDR2 FQGNSA. This CDR3 is built from 15 residues. The CDR3 nucleotides read TGTGCCAGCAGCTCCGGGTCGGACACCTCCGGGGAGCTGTTTTTT. Amino acids: CASSSGSDTSGELFF.

V gene TRBV6-2 or TRBV6-3 combines with J gene TRBJ2-7; TRBD1 aligns across 8 bases. Losses at the gene ends were 6 bases for V and 3 bases for J; bases not matched to a gene: 7. The germline V gene has CDR1 MNHEY and CDR2 SVGEGT. The CDR3 runs to 14 residues. The CDR3 loop is CASRPRQGIYEQYF. Here the CDR3 DNA reads TGTGCCAGCAGGCCGAGACAGGGGATCTACGAGCAGTACTTC.

V is TRBV7-2 and J is TRBJ2-7, with 8 bases aligning to TRBD2. The CDR3 length is 13 residues. Unmatched junction bases numbered 4, after V lost 5 bases and J lost 4 bases. The V gene's germline CDR1 is SGHTA and CDR2 FQGNSA. The CDR3 here is CASSTRGGYEQYF. CDR3 nucleotides: TGTGCCAGCAGCACCCGCGGGGGGTACGAGCAGTACTTC.

The gene calls are TRBV20-1 and TRBJ2-7; 11 bases are a match to TRBD2. Germline-derived CDR1 and CDR2 are DFQATT and SNEGSKA (reference sequence). The ends lost 6 bases at V and 0 bases at J; junction bases unmatched: 13. There are 17 residues in the CDR3. CDR3 residues: CSATGGPSGRSSYEQYF. CDR3 nucleotide sequence: TGCAGTGCCACCGGAGGCCCTAGCGGGAGGTCCTCCTACGAGCAGTACTTC.

The rearrangement joins TRBV5-4 to TRBJ2-1; no firm D call. CDR1 and CDR2 (germline): SGHNT, YYREEE (reference sequence). This CDR3 spans 13 amino acids. V was pared by 4 bases and J by 5 bases, with 10 bases between. The CDR3 spells CASSAKLNNEQFF. CDR3 DNA sequence: TGTGCCAGCAGCGCAAAACTTAACAATGAGCAGTTCTTC.

This clonotype turned up a few times. The chain uses TRBV12-3 or TRBV12-4 and TRBJ2-4; D is undetermined. The CDR3 length is 14 residues. Trimming removed 0 bases at V and 8 bases at J, with 11 bases between. CDR3: CASSLAWNGDIQYF. The CDR3 DNA is TGTGCCAGCAGTTTAGCGTGGAATGGAGACATTCAGTACTTC.

This chain links TRBV12-3 or TRBV12-4 with TRBJ1-5; 7 bases match TRBD1. V lost 6 bases to trimming and J lost 9 bases; unmatched junction nucleotides: 17. This CDR3 spans 16 amino acids. The CDR3 loop is CASSPETGDYGSPQHF. The CDR3 DNA is TGTGCCAGCAGCCCCGAAACAGGGGACTATGGTTCGCCCCAGCATTTT.

This clonotype showed up just a few times. The CDR3 sequence: CASSLTRYYGYTF. Here the CDR3 DNA reads TGTGCCAGCAGCTTAACTCGCTACTATGGCTACACCTTC. This rearrangement joins TRBV7-2 to TRBJ1-2; no reliable D call. Germline CDR1 reads SGHTA; CDR2 reads FQGNSA. Trimming removed 2 bases at V and 3 bases at J, with 7 bases between. The CDR3 consists of 13 residues. Full variable domain (missing parts from reference TRBV7-2 and TRBJ1-2): GAGVSQSPSNKVTEKGKDVELRCDPISGHTALYWYRQSLGQGLEFLIYFQGNSAPDKSGLPSDRFSAERTGGSVSTLTIQRTQQEDSAVYLCASSLTRYYGYTFGSGTRLTVV.

The rearrangement links TRBV7-8 to TRBJ2-3, with TRBD1 matching over 7 bases. The CDR3 is made up of 13 amino acids. The V and J ends lost 4 bases and 5 bases, in that order; junction bases with no gene match: 3. Germline V gives CDR1 SGHVS, CDR2 FQNEAQ. The CDR3 loop is CASSSTGEDTQYF. The CDR3 coding sequence is TGTGCCAGCAGCTCTACAGGGGAAGATACGCAGTATTTT. Variable domain in full (rest from reference TRBV7-8 and TRBJ2-3): GAGVSQSPRYKVAKRGQDVALRCDPISGHVSLFWYQQALGQGPEFLTYFQNEAQLDKSGLPSDRFFAERPEGSVSTLKIQRTQQEDSAVYLCASSSTGEDTQYFGPGTRLTVL.

The chain joins TRBV12-3 or TRBV12-4 to TRBJ2-1; TRBD1 is a possible D gene (5 bases). There are 15 residues in the CDR3. V shed 5 bases and J shed 6 bases, with 17 bases lying between them. The CDR3 DNA follows: TGTGCCAGCAGTGCCGACAGTTATAATATCAATGAGCAGTTCTTC. Its protein product is CASSADSYNINEQFF.

This chain links TRBV28 with TRBJ1-4, with D hard to call. CDR3 length: 15 residues. CDR1 is MDHEN and CDR2 is SYDVKM in the germline V gene. Trimming stripped 5 bases from V and 4 bases from J, with 14 bases between. The CDR3 nucleotides are TGTGCCAGCAGTCTCCCATCGGCCCTTAATGAAAAACTGTTTTTT. Translating gives CASSLPSALNEKLFF.

This chain joins TRBV4-2 and TRBJ1-1; TRBD1 is a possible D gene (6 bases). Germline V CDR1 and CDR2: LGHNA, YNFKEQ. The CDR3 is made up of 17 amino acids. Trimming stripped 4 bases from V and 0 bases from J, with 18 bases between. CDR3 sequence (DNA): TGTGCCAGCAGCCGCCACCCTAGGACAGCCATGAACACTGAAGCTTTCTTT. Amino acid sequence: CASSRHPRTAMNTEAFF.

This clonotype was seen at least ten times. This chain joins TRBV7-2 and TRBJ2-1, with 11 bases aligning to TRBD2. This CDR3 has 18 amino acids. Germline V gives CDR1 SGHTA, CDR2 FQGNSA. V dropped 1 base and J dropped 3; count of bases not matched to a gene: 8. The chain's CDR3 is CASSLGSSGGLNYNEQFF. In DNA form, the CDR3 reads TGTGCCAGCAGCTTAGGTTCTAGCGGGGGGCTAAACTACAATGAGCAGTTCTTC. The variable domain in full, completed from reference TRBV7-2 and TRBJ2-1, reads GAGVSQSPSNKVTEKGKDVELRCDPISGHTALYWYRQSLGQGLEFLIYFQGNSAPDKSGLPSDRFSAERTGGSVSTLTIQRTQQEDSAVYLCASSLGSSGGLNYNEQFFGPGTRLTVL.

The chain has TRBV6-4 and TRBJ1-5, with D uncertain. CDR1 and CDR2 from the germline V gene are MRHNA and SNTAGT. The V gene lost 5 bases and the J gene lost 9 bases, with 14 bases spanning the gap. CDR3 length equals 13 residues. CDR3 protein: CASSTSGGVPQHF. CDR3 DNA: TGTGCCAGCAGTACCTCCGGCGGGGTGCCCCAGCATTTT.

The CDR3: CASSRTSGGAAKNIQYF. In nucleotides, the CDR3 is TGTGCCAGCAGCCGGACTAGCGGGGGGGCTGCCAAAAACATTCAGTACTTC. This rearrangement joins TRBV4-2 to TRBJ2-4; 15 nucleotides match TRBD2. This CDR3 is built from 17 residues. Germline CDR1 LGHNA, CDR2 YNFKEQ. The ends lost 4 bases at V and 1 base at J; junction bases unmatched: 2.

This clonotype came up once. V and J are TRBV19 and TRBJ2-2, with D possibly TRBD2 on 6 matching bases. The CDR3 length is 16 residues. CDR1 is LNHDA, CDR2 SQIVND, per germline (reference sequence). V lost 5 bases and J lost 7, with 20 bases in between. The CDR3 region is CASSYGTWLVSGELFF. The DNA of the CDR3 is TGTGCCAGTAGTTATGGGACTTGGCTCGTGAGCGGGGAGCTGTTTTTT.

This sequence joins TRBV19 and TRBJ1-6; D possibly corresponds to TRBD1 (6 bases). V was trimmed by 7 bases and J by 3 bases, leaving 13 bases between them. This CDR3 comprises 15 residues. Germline CDR1 is LNHDA and CDR2 is SQIVND (reference sequence). The DNA for the CDR3 is TGTGCCAGTAATACGGGGGGCAGCTATAATTCACCCCTCCACTTT. Translated: CASNTGGSYNSPLHF.

V usage is TRBV12-3 or TRBV12-4 and J usage is TRBJ2-7, with D perhaps matching TRBD2 (7 bases). This CDR3 is 14 amino acids long. Trimming removed 4 bases at V and 6 bases at J, with 16 bases between. CDR3 loop: CASSSPNRGAEQYF. The CDR3 coding sequence is TGTGCCAGCAGTTCCCCCAATCGGGGGGCCGAGCAGTACTTC.

This rearrangement joins TRBV7-6 to TRBJ2-5, with 10 bases that match TRBD2. CDR3 length: 15 residues. Trimming cost V 4 bases and J 4 bases; bases outside gene matches: 6. The germline CDR1 and CDR2 sequences are SGHVS and FNYEAQ. The CDR3 loop reads CASSSGLAVAETQYF. Here the CDR3 DNA reads TGTGCCAGCAGCTCCGGACTAGCGGTGGCAGAGACCCAGTACTTC.

Details on this clonotype: One end of the junction does not line up with germline, which may come from a read error. V and J are TRBV7-3 and TRBJ2-1; D is uncertain. CDR3 length: 11 amino acids. In germline, CDR1 is SGHTA, CDR2 FQGTGA. Here the CDR3 reads CAISRTWEQFF. The CDR3 bases are TGTGCCATCAGCCGTACCTGGGAGCAGTTCTTC.

The chain carries TRBV19 and TRBJ2-1; TRBD2 matches 11 bases. Germline CDR1 LNHDA, CDR2 SQIVND (reference sequence). V shed 4 bases, J shed 3 bases, and the junction held 11 bases outside the gene matches. The CDR3 spans 18 residues. The CDR3 DNA sequence: TGTGCCAGTAGTACCATCGGGGCTAGCGGGAGGCTCTACAATGAGCAGTTCTTC. Its protein is CASSTIGASGRLYNEQFF.